These 22 T cell receptor beta chains were sequenced from one sample in a study of blood T cell repertoires in COVID-19. Repertoires were generated with immunoSEQ multiplex PCR, while TCRdb's copy carries only in-frame clones and drops some. The data hold around 350,000 clones, with about 88% observed a single time. Sequencing was performed on peripheral blood. These receptors all stem from a human donor in a cohort sampled during active COVID-19.

The chain couples TRBV10-3 to TRBJ1-5; D might be TRBD1 (5 bases). Germline CDR1 ENHRY, CDR2 SYGVKD. V lost 6 bases, J lost 3 bases, and 9 bases lay in between. The CDR3 contains 13 residues. The CDR3 loop reads CAIRRGPNQPQHF. The DNA for the CDR3 is TGTGCCATCAGAAGGGGTCCCAATCAGCCCCAGCATTTT.

The CDR3 coding sequence is TGTGCCATCAGTTCCGGGACTAGCGGGGGGAGCACAGATACGCAGTATTTT. Amino acid sequence: CAISSGTSGGSTDTQYF. The V gene is TRBV10-3, the J gene TRBJ2-3; 15 nucleotides align to TRBD2. V dropped 5 bases and J dropped 0; count of bases not matched to a gene: 3. The CDR3 has 17 amino acids. From germline, CDR1 is ENHRY and CDR2 SYGVKD.

CDR3 amino acids: CASSVGSGGYNEQFF. The CDR3 DNA follows: TGTGCCAGCAGCGTAGGTAGCGGGGGCTACAATGAGCAGTTCTTC. The chain joins TRBV9 to TRBJ2-1, with 9 bases aligning to TRBD2. Germline-derived CDR1 and CDR2 are SGDLS and YYNGEE. Trimming cost V 0 bases and J 3 bases; bases outside gene matches: 1. This CDR3 spans 15 amino acids.

The rearrangement joins TRBV7-2 to TRBJ1-5, with D maybe TRBD1 (6 bases). This CDR3 comprises 15 residues. V lost 5 bases and J 2 bases, leaving 13 bases between the germline ends. Per the germline V gene, CDR1 is SGHTA and CDR2 is FQGNSA. Here the CDR3 DNA reads TGTGCCAGCAGCGTAACAGGGTTTGGCAATCAGCCCCAGCATTTT. Its protein is CASSVTGFGNQPQHF.

This clone is a singleton in its sample. The chain joins TRBV6-6 to TRBJ1-5; possibly TRBD1 for D (6 bases). In germline, CDR1 is MNHNY, CDR2 SVGAGI (reference sequence). Trimming shortened V by 6 bases and J by 7 bases, and 16 bases separated the two germline ends. CDR3 length: 14 residues. CDR3 sequence: CASRLGGAEQPQHF. The CDR3 bases are TGTGCCAGCAGGTTGGGGGGGGCGGAACAGCCCCAGCATTTT.

The rearrangement links TRBV27 to TRBJ2-7; D possibly corresponds to TRBD1 (5 bases). V lost 3 bases and J 5 bases, leaving 17 bases between the germline ends. From germline, CDR1 is MNHEY and CDR2 SMNVEV (reference sequence). This CDR3 spans 15 amino acids. The CDR3 sequence is CASSFSGRVRDEQYF. The CDR3 DNA reads TGTGCCAGCAGTTTCTCCGGCAGGGTGCGAGACGAGCAGTACTTC.

This rearrangement joins TRBV7-6 to TRBJ2-1; TRBD2 might be the D (6 bases). V lost 7 bases to trimming and J lost 1 base, with 14 bases between them. Germline CDR1 SGHVS, CDR2 FNYEAQ. The CDR3 extends over 15 amino acids. The CDR3 DNA follows: TGTGCCAGCACCAGAGGAGGGTCTTCCTACAATGAGCAGTTCTTC. It is translated as CASTRGGSSYNEQFF.

The rearrangement links TRBV3-1 (or the pseudogene TRBV3-2) to TRBJ2-5; 9 nucleotides agree with TRBD2. V gave up 4 bases and J gave up 7 bases; unmatched junction bases: 10. The CDR3 is 15 residues long. Germline values: CDR1 LGHDT, CDR2 YNNKEL (reference sequence). Here the CDR3 reads CASSPPTSGPRTQYF. The CDR3, as DNA: TGTGCCAGCAGCCCGCCGACTAGCGGCCCCAGGACCCAGTACTTC.

The genes are TRBV10-1 and TRBJ2-3; 11 bases map to TRBD2. Germline loops: CDR1 WNHNN, CDR2 SYGVQD (reference sequence). This CDR3 is built from 14 residues. The V segment lost 8 bases and the J segment 8 bases; nucleotides outside the gene matches: 9. The CDR3, as DNA: TGCGCCAGCTCTACTAGCGGGAGAAGTGTTACGCAGTATTTT. Protein: CASSTSGRSVTQYF.

The rearrangement joins TRBV5-6 to TRBJ1-3, with D perhaps matching TRBD1 (5 bases). Germline assignment: CDR1 SGHDT and CDR2 YYEEEE. Trimming pared 4 bases from V and 0 bases from J, leaving 11 bases between. The CDR3 is 15 residues long. The CDR3: CASSLGGASGNTIYF. CDR3 nucleotide sequence: TGTGCCAGCAGCCTGGGCGGGGCCTCTGGAAACACCATATATTTT. The full variable domain, in which reference TRBV5-6 and TRBJ1-3 provide the parts outside the CDR3, is DAGVTQSPTHLIKTRGQQVTLRCSPKSGHDTVSWYQQALGQGPQFIFQYYEEEERQRGNFPDRFSGHQFPNYSSELNVNALLLGDSALYLCASSLGGASGNTIYFGEGSWLTVV.

CDR3 in DNA: TGCGCCAGCAGCTGGGGACAGGGGGTCGGCGAAAAACTGTTTTTT. It translates to CASSWGQGVGEKLFF. This rearrangement joins TRBV5-1 to TRBJ1-4; 11 bases are a match to TRBD1. V was pared by 3 bases and J by 8 bases, with 6 bases of the junction left unmatched. Germline V gene sequence: CDR1 SGHRS, CDR2 YFSETQ. The CDR3 length is 15 residues.

V gene TRBV5-4 combines with J gene TRBJ1-2; 7 bases map to TRBD1. The V segment lost 4 bases and the J segment 4 bases; nucleotides outside the gene matches: 7. From germline, CDR1 is SGHNT and CDR2 YYREEE (reference sequence). The length of the CDR3 is 14 residues. The CDR3 coding sequence is TGTGCCAGCAGCGGGGGGACAGTCTTCTATGGCTACACCTTC. This sequence encodes CASSGGTVFYGYTF.

This sequence joins TRBV19 and TRBJ1-5; D is unresolved. There are 15 residues in the CDR3. Trimming cost V 5 bases and J 2 bases, with 13 bases left between them. In germline, CDR1 is LNHDA, CDR2 SQIVND (reference sequence). In DNA form, the CDR3 reads TGTGCCAGTAGTTCCGACACCGTTGGCAATCAGCCCCAGCATTTT. The encoded protein is CASSSDTVGNQPQHF.

This clone was observed a handful of times. CDR3 sequence (DNA): TGTGCCTCCCCGGGACTAGCGGGGGGCTCGAACACCGGGGAGCTGTTTTTT. Protein: CASPGLAGGSNTGELFF. This chain links TRBV30 with TRBJ2-2; 15 bases are a match to TRBD2. The V segment lost 7 bases and the J segment 0 bases; nucleotides outside the gene matches: 6. Looked up from germline, CDR1 is GTSNPN and CDR2 is SVGIG (reference sequence). This CDR3 comprises 17 residues.

This chain uses TRBV6-6 with TRBJ1-2; 9 positions agree with TRBD1. The CDR3 runs 14 residues. Per the germline V gene, CDR1 is MNHNY and CDR2 is SVGAGI (reference sequence). V lost 3 bases and J lost 4; bases outside the gene matches: 3. CDR3 nucleotides: TGTGCCAGCAGTTATTCACAGGGGGCCTATGGCTACACCTTC. Translated, it gives CASSYSQGAYGYTF.

As DNA, the CDR3 is TGTGCCAGCTCACCGATGCAGGGGGTGGTGGCAGATACGCAGTATTTT. Its protein product is CASSPMQGVVADTQYF. The chain couples TRBV18 to TRBJ2-3; TRBD1 aligns across 7 bases. The CDR3 has 16 amino acids. Germline CDR1 and CDR2: KGHSH and LQKENI. With V trimmed by 3 bases and J by 4 bases, 10 bases remained unmatched.

V usage is TRBV9 and J usage is TRBJ2-2, with TRBD2 matching over 11 bases. J was trimmed by 6 bases and V by 4 bases; bases with no gene match: 5. This CDR3 is built from 15 residues. Germline V CDR1 and CDR2: SGDLS, YYNGEE. The CDR3: CASSSASGRSGELFF. The CDR3 DNA reads as TGTGCCAGCAGCTCGGCTAGCGGGAGGTCCGGGGAGCTGTTTTTT.

The chain is built from TRBV27 and TRBJ2-5; D perhaps matches TRBD2 (6 bases). Germline CDR1 reads MNHEY; CDR2 reads SMNVEV (reference sequence). This CDR3 spans 14 amino acids. Deletions cut 6 bases from V and 5 bases from J, with 16 bases between. The CDR3 DNA reads TGTGCCAGCAGCTCGGGACTCAGAAGCGAGACCCAGTACTTC. Protein product: CASSSGLRSETQYF.

The chain combines TRBV5-8 with TRBJ2-3, with 7 bases aligning to TRBD1. The CDR3 runs 18 residues. The germline V gene has CDR1 SGHTS and CDR2 YDEGEE. Losses at the gene ends were 3 bases for V and 5 bases for J; bases not matched to a gene: 18. DNA of the CDR3: TGTGCCAGCAGCTCCACCGACCCGACAGGGATCATCAGAGATACGCAGTATTTT. Amino acid sequence: CASSSTDPTGIIRDTQYF.

This chain joins TRBV5-6 and TRBJ2-7; TRBD1 matches at 9 bases. This CDR3 has 14 residues. Germline lookup yields CDR1 SGHDT and CDR2 YYEEEE. With V trimmed by 4 bases and J by 5 bases, 7 bases remained unmatched. In DNA form, the CDR3 reads TGTGCCAGCAGCCGCCCCGGGACAGGGAACGAGCAGTACTTC. As protein: CASSRPGTGNEQYF.

The chain is built from TRBV9 and TRBJ1-2, with 8 positions matching TRBD1. The CDR3 covers 13 residues. The germline V gene encodes CDR1 SGDLS and CDR2 YYNGEE. J was trimmed by 4 bases and V by 3 bases; bases with no gene match: 2. The CDR3 is CASSAQGAYGYTF. CDR3 coding DNA: TGTGCCAGCAGCGCTCAGGGGGCCTATGGCTACACCTTC. Complete variable domain (other parts from reference TRBV9 and TRBJ1-2): DSGVTQTPKHLITATGQRVTLRCSPRSGDLSVYWYQQSLDQGLQFLIQYYNGEERAKGNILERFSAQQFPDLHSELNLSSLELGDSALYFCASSAQGAYGYTFGSGTRLTVV.

The rearrangement uses TRBV10-1 and TRBJ1-2, with D tentatively TRBD1 (6 bases). The CDR3 has 15 residues. Per germline, CDR1 WNHNN and CDR2 SYGVQD (reference sequence). V was shortened by 7 bases and J by 4 bases, with 19 bases between the two germline ends. The CDR3 DNA sequence: TGCGCCAGCAATATTGATACAGGGAAATCCTATGGCTACACCTTC. Its protein product is CASNIDTGKSYGYTF.